This record concerns one T cell receptor beta chain sequence. Vbeta (60) and Jbeta (13) primers were used in the PCR. Clones were read by immunoSEQ multiplex PCR, and TCRdb kept only the in-frame ones, dropping some. This sample has some 150,000 clones, with 75% to 85% found just once. The record originates from a study of cytomegalovirus exposure and HLA in healthy donors. Study overall: Genotyping showed 81% of almost 400 donors falling in the Caucasian-associated ancestry cluster.

This CDR3 comprises 15 residues. The germline V and J ends were trimmed by 2 bases and 7 bases, with 19 bases remaining between them. CDR1 is SGDLS and CDR2 is YYNGEE in the germline V gene. The receptor comes from a female donor in good health and CMV-seropositive. V gene TRBV9 combines with J gene TRBJ2-7; maybe TRBD2 (5 bases). Material: PBMCs. The CDR3 DNA reads TGTGCCAGCAGCGTCGGGCCGAGGCTAGCTGAAGAGCAGTACTTC. Residues: CASSVGPRLAEEQYF.